Listed below are T cell receptor beta chains from one sample, sequenced in a study of blood T cell repertoires in COVID-19. Measured with immunoSEQ multiplex PCR; TCRdb has only the in-frame clones, and not every one. The data show roughly 320,000 clones, with around 84% seen just once and over 1% held by the top ten. The sample comprised peripheral blood. All receptors derive from a man in his 70s with acute or convalescent COVID-19. CDR3s include the opening cysteine and the closing phenylalanine or tryptophan. Each record gives: clone size, J gene, D gene, V gene, CDR3 protein, CDR3 DNA. The D gene is left open where the match is weak. Clone size is given for some rows only: seen once, a few or many times, or a class if the clone is expanded.

NA,TRBJ2-5,TRBD2,TRBV28,CASTPGGDQETQYF,TGTGCCAGCACCCCGGGGGGGGATCAAGAGACCCAGTACTTC
NA,TRBJ1-1,NA,TRBV18,CASSPPMNTEAFF,TGTGCCAGCTCACCACCTATGAACACTGAAGCTTTCTTT
NA,TRBJ1-1,NA,TRBV4-3,CASSQVLGGTEAFF,TGCGCCAGCAGCCAAGTGCTGGGAGGGACTGAAGCTTTCTTT
once,TRBJ1-4,NA,TRBV12-3/TRBV12-4,CASSLGSNEKLFF,TGTGCCAGCAGTTTGGGCAGCAATGAAAAACTGTTTTTT
NA,TRBJ2-2,TRBD2,TRBV9,CASSVDIAGSRELFF,TGTGCCAGCAGCGTAGATATAGCGGGGTCCCGGGAGCTGTTTTTT
NA,TRBJ2-6,NA,TRBV5-6,CASSLILDGSGANVLTF,TGTGCCAGCAGCTTAATACTAGACGGCTCTGGGGCCAACGTCCTGACTTTC
NA,TRBJ1-5,NA,TRBV5-1,CASSSQPGSNQPQHF,TGCGCCAGCAGCTCGCAACCAGGGAGCAATCAGCCCCAGCATTTT
once,TRBJ1-2,NA,TRBV19,CASSIDRPRGPGYTF,TGTGCCAGTAGTATAGATCGCCCCAGAGGTCCCGGCTACACCTTC
NA,TRBJ2-7,NA,TRBV2,CASSEGSNRVYEQYF,TGTGCCAGCAGTGAAGGGTCTAACAGGGTCTACGAGCAGTACTTC
NA,TRBJ2-2,TRBD2,TRBV7-9,CASSSRTSDGTGELFF,TGTGCCAGCAGCTCTCGGACTAGCGATGGCACCGGGGAGCTGTTTTTT
NA,TRBJ2-2,TRBD1,TRBV7-3,CASSSQGDGELFF,TGTGCCAGCAGCTCCCAGGGGGACGGGGAGCTGTTTTTT
NA,TRBJ1-3,NA,TRBV18,CASSLHQTLSSGNTIYF,TGTGCCAGCTCACTACACCAGACACTGAGCTCTGGAAACACCATATATTTT
once,TRBJ2-1,NA,TRBV7-9,CASSRRRGQIYNEQFF,TGTGCCAGCAGCCGGCGGAGGGGACAGATCTACAATGAGCAGTTCTTC
NA,TRBJ1-1,TRBD1,TRBV4-3,CASSQELGQGSEAFF,TGCGCCAGCAGCCAAGAATTGGGACAGGGCTCTGAAGCTTTCTTT
NA,TRBJ1-4,NA,TRBV24-1,CATSDPYNEKLFF,TGTGCCACCAGTGACCCTTATAATGAAAAACTGTTTTTT
NA,TRBJ2-5,NA,TRBV2,CASSVGGGAETQYF,TGTGCCAGCAGTGTAGGAGGGGGGGCGGAGACCCAGTACTTC
once,TRBJ1-4,NA,TRBV27,CASSSGIRGFNEKLFF,TGTGCCAGCAGCTCAGGGATTAGGGGATTCAATGAAAAACTGTTTTTT
NA,TRBJ1-1,TRBD1,TRBV5-5,CASSFLQGVDTEAFF,TGTGCCAGCAGCTTCTTACAGGGGGTGGACACTGAAGCTTTCTTT
NA,TRBJ1-1,TRBD1,TRBV3-1/TRBV3-2,CASSRQGYLNTEAFF,TGTGCCAGCAGCCGACAGGGATACTTGAACACTGAAGCTTTCTTT
NA,TRBJ2-7,TRBD1,TRBV3-1/TRBV3-2,CASSQANPRQGESYEQYF,TGTGCCAGCAGCCAAGCGAACCCAAGACAGGGAGAATCCTACGAGCAGTACTTC
NA,TRBJ1-6,NA,TRBV4-3,CASSQQGPNSPLHF,TGCGCCAGCAGCCAACAGGGCCCGAATTCACCCCTCCACTTT
few,TRBJ2-3,TRBD2,TRBV7-2,CASSLRPGLAVTDTQYF,TGTGCCAGCAGCCTCCGCCCGGGACTAGCGGTCACAGATACGCAGTATTTT
NA,TRBJ1-2,TRBD1,TRBV5-5,CASSFPGQGSNGYTF,TGTGCCAGCAGCTTCCCAGGACAGGGTTCAAATGGCTACACCTTC
NA,TRBJ2-2,TRBD1,TRBV5-6,CASRKGTARDTGELFF,TGTGCCAGCAGAAAAGGGACAGCCAGGGACACCGGGGAGCTGTTTTTT
NA,TRBJ1-3,NA,TRBV9,CASSVGGTGNTIYF,TGTGCCAGCAGCGTAGGAGGGACTGGAAACACCATATATTTT
NA,TRBJ2-3,TRBD2,TRBV28,CASSSQWRGGTDTQYF,TGTGCCAGCAGTTCCCAGTGGCGGGGGGGCACAGATACGCAGTATTTT
many,TRBJ1-4,NA,TRBV4-1,CASSQVVGGSNEKLFF,TGCGCCAGCAGCCAAGTGGTTGGAGGGTCAAATGAAAAACTGTTTTTT
NA,TRBJ2-4,TRBD1,TRBV7-9,CASSRTGGAGKNIQYF,TGTGCCAGCAGTCGGACAGGGGGCGCTGGCAAAAACATTCAGTACTTC
NA,TRBJ2-5,TRBD2,TRBV30,CAWSPSGVILFKETQYF,TGTGCCTGGAGTCCTAGCGGGGTAATTTTGTTTAAAGAGACCCAGTACTTC
NA,TRBJ2-2,NA,TRBV3-1/TRBV3-2,CASSQAGTNTGELFF,TGTGCCAGCAGCCAAGCGGGGACGAACACCGGGGAGCTGTTTTTT
NA,TRBJ2-5,TRBD1,TRBV19,CASSRGTGQETQYF,TGTGCCAGTAGTAGGGGGACAGGTCAAGAGACCCAGTACTTC
NA,TRBJ1-1,NA,TRBV4-2,CASADGLNTEAFF,TGTGCCAGCGCCGACGGGTTGAACACTGAAGCTTTCTTT
NA,TRBJ2-3,TRBD2,TRBV6-2/TRBV6-3,CASSYTSGTPPQYF,TGTGCCAGCAGTTACACTAGCGGGACCCCGCCCCAGTATTTT
NA,TRBJ1-2,NA,TRBV6-5,CASSTTLTGSYGYTF,TGTGCCAGCAGTACAACCTTGACGGGTAGTTATGGCTACACCTTC
few,TRBJ2-5,TRBD2,TRBV19,CASSIGGRGETQYF,TGTGCCAGTAGTATCGGGGGGAGAGGTGAGACCCAGTACTTC